The clone carrying this T cell receptor beta chain was counted many times. The antigen is unknown. The same CDR3 also results from other DNA sequences found in this sample. The protocol was immunoSEQ multiplex PCR, while the TCRdb copy is restricted to in-frame clones and leaves out a portion. The sample carries approximately 130,000 clones, roughly 87% recorded once. These data originate in a study of T cell responses to AZD1222 COVID-19 vaccine. This CDR3 contains 15 residues. With V trimmed by 2 bases and J by 1 base, 0 bases remained unmatched. Germline V gene data show CDR1 as MRHNA and CDR2 as SNTAGT. Points from the study as a whole: As reported, nearly half of all spike-specific TCRs target variant regions that are unmutated. Baseline antibody screening turned up just a handful of seropositive AZD1222 recipients. Repertoire sampling was restricted to post-peak T cell response timepoints.

The origin of this receptor is an adult who received the AZD1222 COVID-19 vaccine. The sample was peripheral blood, taken 28 days after the second AZD1222 dose. The genes are TRBV6-4 and TRBJ2-3; 10 nucleotides align to TRBD1. DNA of the CDR3: TGTGCCAGCAGTGACGGGACAGGGGGCACAGATACGCAGTATTTT. As protein: CASSDGTGGTDTQYF.